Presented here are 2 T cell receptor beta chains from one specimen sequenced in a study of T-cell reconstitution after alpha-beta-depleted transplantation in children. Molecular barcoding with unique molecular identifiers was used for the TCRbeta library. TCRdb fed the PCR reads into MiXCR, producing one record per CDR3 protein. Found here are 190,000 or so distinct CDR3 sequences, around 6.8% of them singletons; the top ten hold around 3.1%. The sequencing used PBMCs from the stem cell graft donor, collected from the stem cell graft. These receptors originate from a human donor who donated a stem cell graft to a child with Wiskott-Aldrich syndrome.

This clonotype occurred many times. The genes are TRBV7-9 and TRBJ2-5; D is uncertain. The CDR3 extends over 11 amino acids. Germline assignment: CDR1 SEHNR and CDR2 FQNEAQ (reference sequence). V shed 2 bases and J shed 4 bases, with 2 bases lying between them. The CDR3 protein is CASSLLETQYF. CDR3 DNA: TGTGCCAGCAGCTTATTAGAGACCCAGTACTTC.

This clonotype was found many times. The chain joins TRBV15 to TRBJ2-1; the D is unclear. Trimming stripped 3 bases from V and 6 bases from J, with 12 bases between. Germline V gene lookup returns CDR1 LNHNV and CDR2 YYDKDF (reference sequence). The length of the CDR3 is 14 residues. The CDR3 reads CATSRREFGNEQFF. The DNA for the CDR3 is TGTGCCACCAGCAGGAGAGAATTCGGCAATGAGCAGTTCTTC.